This T cell receptor beta chain was recorded in a study of T cell repertoires in cytomegalovirus infection. Study details: Public TCR beta signatures provided an indication of both CMV infection and a matching HLA type.

In this sample, this clonotype turned up a few times. The target antigen is unknown. TCRdb reprocessed the reads with MiXCR, giving one entry per CDR3 protein. The sample contains fewer than 200,000 distinct CDR3 sequences, around 20% of which appear only once. Notes on the study in general: Within the response measured ex vivo, HLA-C-restricted CMV-specific TCR beta clonotypes were dominant. Based on cumulative public TCR beta family frequency, carriers of CMV plus the relevant HLA were identified.

The CDR3 is 17 amino acids. The junction had 18 bases not matched to a gene; V was cut back by 8 bases and J by 3 bases. The germline V gene has CDR1 MNHEY and CDR2 SVGEGT. The source is a human donor in good health (CMV status not recorded). Some clones in this sample may be carry-over from other donors' samples. The sample was PBMCs. The chain combines TRBV6-2 or TRBV6-3 with TRBJ2-5, with 7 nucleotides matching TRBD1. CDR3: CASRTTVGTATKETQYF. CDR3 nucleotides: TGTGCCAGCCGTACTACCGTAGGGACAGCCACAAAAGAGACCCAGTACTTC.